The entry that follows covers one TCR beta chain sequence. This sample was included in a study of blood T cell repertoires in COVID-19. Germline CDR1 reads SGHRS; CDR2 reads YFSETQ. Germline trimming cut 5 bases from V and 1 base from J; bases unmatched to any gene: 9. The CDR3 is 16 residues long. Data came from immunoSEQ multiplex PCR; TCRdb stores just in-frame clones and leaves some out. The data hold approximately 500,000 clones, with around nine tenths observed a single time. The clonotype was recovered from a woman aged 50 to 60 with COVID-19, enrolled during active disease. The V and J genes are TRBV5-1 and TRBJ2-1; 7 bases fit TRBD1. The sample consisted of peripheral blood. Written as DNA, the CDR3 is TGCGCCAGCAGGCCCCCCGGGACAGCTTCCTACAATGAGCAGTTCTTC. Its translation is CASRPPGTASYNEQFF.